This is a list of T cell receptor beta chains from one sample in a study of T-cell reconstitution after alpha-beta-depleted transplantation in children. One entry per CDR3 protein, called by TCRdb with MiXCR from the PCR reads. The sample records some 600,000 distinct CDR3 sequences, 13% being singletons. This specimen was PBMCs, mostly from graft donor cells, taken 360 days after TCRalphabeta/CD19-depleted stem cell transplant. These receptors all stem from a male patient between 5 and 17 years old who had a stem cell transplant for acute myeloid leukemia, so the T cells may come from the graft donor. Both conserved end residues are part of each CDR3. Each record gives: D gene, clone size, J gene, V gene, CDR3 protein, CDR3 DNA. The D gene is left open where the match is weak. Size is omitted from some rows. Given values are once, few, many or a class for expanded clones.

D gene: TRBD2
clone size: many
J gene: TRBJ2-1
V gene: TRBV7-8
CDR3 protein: CASSKPWTSGINNEQFF
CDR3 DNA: TGTGCCAGCAGCAAACCGTGGACTAGCGGGATCAACAATGAGCAGTTCTTC

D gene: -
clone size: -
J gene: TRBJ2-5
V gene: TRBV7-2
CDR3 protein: CASSLLGSREETQYF
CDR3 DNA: TGTGCCAGCAGCCTGCTCGGGTCCCGCGAAGAGACCCAGTACTTC

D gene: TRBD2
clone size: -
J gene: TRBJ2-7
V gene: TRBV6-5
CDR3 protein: CASSDSVAGVYEQYF
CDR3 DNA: TGTGCCAGCAGCGACTCGGTCGCGGGAGTGTACGAGCAGTACTTC

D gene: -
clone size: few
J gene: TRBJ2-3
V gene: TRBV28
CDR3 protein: CASMSAYPSTDTQYF
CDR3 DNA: TGTGCCAGCATGAGTGCCTATCCTAGCACAGATACGCAGTATTTT

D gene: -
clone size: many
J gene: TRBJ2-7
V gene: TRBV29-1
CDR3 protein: CSVAGEGAYEQYF
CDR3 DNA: TGCAGCGTTGCGGGAGAGGGGGCCTACGAGCAGTACTTC

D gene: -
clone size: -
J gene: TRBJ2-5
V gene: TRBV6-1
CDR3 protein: CASMRAGWETQYF
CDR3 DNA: TGTGCCAGCATGCGGGCAGGGTGGGAGACCCAGTACTTC

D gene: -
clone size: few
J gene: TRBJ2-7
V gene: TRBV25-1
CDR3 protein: CASSESSYGLSSYEQYF
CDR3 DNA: TGTGCCAGCAGTGAATCTTCTTACGGGCTGAGCTCCTACGAGCAGTACTTC

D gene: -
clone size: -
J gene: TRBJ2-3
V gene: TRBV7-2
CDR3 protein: CASSPIYPLITDTQYF
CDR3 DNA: TGTGCCAGCAGTCCGATCTACCCTCTTATCACAGATACGCAGTATTTT

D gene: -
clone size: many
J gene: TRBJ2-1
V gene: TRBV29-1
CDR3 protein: CSAPGGYNEQFF
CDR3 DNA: TGCAGCGCACCCGGGGGATACAATGAGCAGTTCTTC

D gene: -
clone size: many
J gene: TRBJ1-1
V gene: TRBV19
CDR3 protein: CASSIMGTALNTEAFF
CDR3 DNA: TGTGCCAGCAGTATAATGGGTACCGCCTTGAACACTGAAGCTTTCTTT

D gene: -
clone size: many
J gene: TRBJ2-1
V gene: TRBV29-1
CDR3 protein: CGGSRHNEQFF
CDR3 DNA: TGTGGGGGGAGCCGGCACAATGAGCAGTTCTTC

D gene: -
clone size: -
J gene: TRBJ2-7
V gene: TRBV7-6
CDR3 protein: CASSFGVGSYEQYF
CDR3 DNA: TGTGCCAGCAGCTTCGGAGTCGGCTCCTACGAGCAGTACTTC

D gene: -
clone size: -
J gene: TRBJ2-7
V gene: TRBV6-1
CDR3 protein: CASSKPTARAGTYALPYEQYF
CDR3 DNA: TGTGCCAGCAGTAAACCTACCGCGCGGGCGGGAACCTATGCCCTCCCCTACGAGCAGTACTTC

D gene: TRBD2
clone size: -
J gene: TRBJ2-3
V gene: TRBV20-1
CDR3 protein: CSAIRREGFTDTQYF
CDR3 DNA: TGCAGTGCTATTCGGCGGGAGGGATTCACAGATACGCAGTATTTT

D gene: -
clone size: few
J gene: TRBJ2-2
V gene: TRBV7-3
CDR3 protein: CASRSGRNTGELFF
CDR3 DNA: TGTGCCAGCAGGTCGGGACGCAACACCGGGGAGCTGTTTTTT

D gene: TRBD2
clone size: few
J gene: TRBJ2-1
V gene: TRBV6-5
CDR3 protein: CASSSASGVSYNEQFF
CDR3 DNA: TGTGCCAGCAGTTCTGCTAGCGGGGTCTCCTACAATGAGCAGTTCTTC

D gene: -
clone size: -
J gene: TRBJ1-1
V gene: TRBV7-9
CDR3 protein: CASSSPGVGTEAFF
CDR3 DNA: TGTGCCAGCAGCTCTCCAGGGGTTGGCACTGAAGCTTTCTTT

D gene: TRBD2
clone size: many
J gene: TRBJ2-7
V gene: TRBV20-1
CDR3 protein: CSASPATSGSHEQYF
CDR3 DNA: TGCAGTGCTAGCCCGGCGACTAGCGGGAGTCACGAGCAGTACTTC

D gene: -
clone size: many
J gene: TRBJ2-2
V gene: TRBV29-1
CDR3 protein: CSVPGQRSYTGELFF
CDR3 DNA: TGCAGCGTACCCGGCCAGCGGTCCTACACCGGGGAGCTGTTTTTT

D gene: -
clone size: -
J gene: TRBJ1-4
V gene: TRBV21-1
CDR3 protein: CASSTFRDPTNEKLFF
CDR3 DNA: TGTGCCAGCAGTACCTTCAGGGACCCAACTAATGAAAAACTGTTTTTT